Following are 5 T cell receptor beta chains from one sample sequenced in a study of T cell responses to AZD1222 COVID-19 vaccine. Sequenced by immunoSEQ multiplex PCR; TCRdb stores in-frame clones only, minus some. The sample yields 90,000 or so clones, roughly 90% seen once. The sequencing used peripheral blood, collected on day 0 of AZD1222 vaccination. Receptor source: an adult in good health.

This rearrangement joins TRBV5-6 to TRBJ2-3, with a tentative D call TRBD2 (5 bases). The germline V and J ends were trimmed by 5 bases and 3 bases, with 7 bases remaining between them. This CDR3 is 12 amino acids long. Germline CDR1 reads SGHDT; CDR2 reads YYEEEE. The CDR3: CASRGSTDTQYF. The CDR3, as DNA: TGTGCCAGCAGGGGGAGTACAGATACGCAGTATTTT.

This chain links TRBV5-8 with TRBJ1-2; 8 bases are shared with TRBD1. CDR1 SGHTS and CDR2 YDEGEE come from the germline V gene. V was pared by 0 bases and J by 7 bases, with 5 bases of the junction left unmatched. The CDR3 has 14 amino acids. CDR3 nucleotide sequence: TGTGCCAGCAGCTTGGGGCAGGGGGCCGGTGGCTACACCTTC. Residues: CASSLGQGAGGYTF.

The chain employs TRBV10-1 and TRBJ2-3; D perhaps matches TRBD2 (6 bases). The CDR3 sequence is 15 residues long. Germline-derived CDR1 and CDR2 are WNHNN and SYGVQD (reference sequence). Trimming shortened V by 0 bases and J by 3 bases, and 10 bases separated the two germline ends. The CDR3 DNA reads TGCGCCAGCAGTGAGTCGGCGGGAAGGACAGATACGCAGTATTTT. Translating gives CASSESAGRTDTQYF.

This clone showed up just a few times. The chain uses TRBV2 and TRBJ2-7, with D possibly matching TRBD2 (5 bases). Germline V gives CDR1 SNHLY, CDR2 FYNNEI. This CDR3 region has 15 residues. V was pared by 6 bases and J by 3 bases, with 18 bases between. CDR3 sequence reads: CASSPAREHRYEQYF. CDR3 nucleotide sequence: TGTGCCAGCAGCCCTGCAAGGGAGCACCGCTACGAGCAGTACTTC.

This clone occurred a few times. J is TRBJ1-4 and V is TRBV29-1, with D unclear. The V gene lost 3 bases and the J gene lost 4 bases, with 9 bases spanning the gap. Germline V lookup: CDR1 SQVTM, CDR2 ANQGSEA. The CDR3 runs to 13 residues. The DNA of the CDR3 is TGCAGCGTTGAGGGGTGGGGTAATGAAAAACTGTTTTTT. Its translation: CSVEGWGNEKLFF. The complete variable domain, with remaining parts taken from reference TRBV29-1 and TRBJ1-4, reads SAVISQKPSRDICQRGTSLTIQCQVDSQVTMMFWYRQQPGQSLTLIATANQGSEATYESGFVIDKFPISRPNLTFSTLTVSNMSPEDSSIYLCSVEGWGNEKLFFGSGTQLSVL.